The 18 T cell receptor beta chains reported below all come from one sample, sequenced in a study of control samples from healthy donors and cancer patients (dated by TCRdb to the early 2020s). Receptors were amplified or captured by the immunoSEQ multiplex PCR assay. TCRdb carries this immuneACCESS record with in-frame sequences only. Its versions omit some clonotypes, under half of them owing to an unresolved V gene in the studies checked, with the rest unexplained. This sample lists more than 150,000 clones; over 85% were detected once. The ten largest make up more than 1.1% of the sample. Specimen: blood. These receptor sequences come from a man younger than 30 in good health.

The J gene is TRBJ2-2, the V gene TRBV2, with D possibly being TRBD1 (6 bases). V gave up 4 bases and J gave up 6 bases, with 9 bases separating them. CDR1 and CDR2 from the germline V gene are SNHLY and FYNNEI. The CDR3 runs to 13 residues. This CDR3 is CASSGDMAGELFF. The CDR3 DNA reads TGTGCCAGCAGTGGGGACATGGCCGGGGAGCTGTTTTTT. Variable domain in full (rest from reference TRBV2 and TRBJ2-2): EPEVTQTPSHQVTQMGQEVILRCVPISNHLYFYWYRQILGQKVEFLVSFYNNEISEKSEIFDDQFSVERPDGSNFTLKIRSTKLEDSAMYFCASSGDMAGELFFGEGSRLTVL.

The rearrangement links TRBV5-1 to TRBJ2-3; D perhaps matches TRBD2 (5 bases). Germline values: CDR1 SGHRS, CDR2 YFSETQ. Deletions cut 0 bases from V and 6 bases from J, with 17 bases between. There are 16 residues in the CDR3. The CDR3 bases are TGCGCCAGCAGCTTGGCGGACCGAACTAGGATGGATACGCAGTATTTT. Encoded protein: CASSLADRTRMDTQYF.

In this sample, this clone turned up once. The V and J genes are TRBV30 and TRBJ1-5, with a possible D match to TRBD1 (6 bases). Germline V gives CDR1 GTSNPN, CDR2 SVGIG (reference sequence). Trimming removed 1 base at V and 8 bases at J, with 18 bases between. CDR3 length: 15 residues. CDR3 amino acids: CAWSAPTGYPEPQHF. As DNA, the CDR3 is TGTGCCTGGAGTGCCCCGACAGGCTACCCGGAGCCCCAGCATTTT.

J is TRBJ1-1 and V is TRBV18; D gene uncertain. Germline assignment: CDR1 KGHSH and CDR2 LQKENI. The ends were cut back, 2 bases at V and 0 bases at J, with 10 bases in the middle. This CDR3 is built from 15 residues. The CDR3 loop is CASSPDTSMNTEAFF. The CDR3 DNA reads TGTGCCAGCTCACCAGACACCTCCATGAACACTGAAGCTTTCTTT.

This chain connects TRBV19 to TRBJ1-1; D unclear. This CDR3 region has 12 residues. Germline CDR1 reads LNHDA; CDR2 reads SQIVND (reference sequence). V was shortened by 6 bases and J by 5 bases, with 10 bases between the two germline ends. Written as DNA, the CDR3 is TGTGCCAGTAGGCAGAGTGGTACTGAAGCTTTCTTT. Its protein product is CASRQSGTEAFF.

V and J are TRBV28 and TRBJ1-6; maybe TRBD1 (5 bases). The CDR3 sequence is 15 residues long. Germline V gives CDR1 MDHEN, CDR2 SYDVKM. V lost 3 bases and J lost 13, with 19 bases in between. The CDR3 DNA reads as TGTGCCAGCAGTTTCCTTGGGGACCCCCCTGGGCCCCTCCACTTT. It encodes CASSFLGDPPGPLHF. The whole variable domain, remainder taken from reference TRBV28 and TRBJ1-6, is DVKVTQSSRYLVKRTGEKVFLECVQDMDHENMFWYRQDPGLGLRLIYFSYDVKMKEKGDIPEGYSVSREKKERFSLILESASTNQTSMYLCASSFLGDPPGPLHFGNGTRLTVT.

The rearrangement links TRBV27 to TRBJ2-7, with TRBD1 identical over 10 bases. The CDR3 is 14 amino acids. In germline, CDR1 is MNHEY, CDR2 SMNVEV (reference sequence). The ends lost 2 bases at V and 3 bases at J; junction bases unmatched: 1. The CDR3 DNA follows: TGTGCCAGCAGTTTACGGACAGGGGGCTACGAGCAGTACTTC. Encoded protein: CASSLRTGGYEQYF.

This chain links TRBV3-1 (or the pseudogene TRBV3-2) with TRBJ2-3; TRBD2 matches at 10 bases. Trimming took 4 bases from V and 1 from J; bases not matched to a gene: 8. There are 17 residues in the CDR3. Germline CDR1 LGHDT, CDR2 YNNKEL (reference sequence). Here the CDR3 DNA reads TGTGCCAGCAGCCGTCCCGGGACTAGCGAGGGCACAGATACGCAGTATTTT. It yields the protein CASSRPGTSEGTDTQYF.

This clone appeared a single time. The chain recombines TRBV19 with TRBJ2-3; D is perhaps TRBD1 or TRBD2 (5 bases each). CDR1 is LNHDA, CDR2 SQIVND, per germline (reference sequence). Trimming shortened V by 7 bases and J by 0 bases, and 11 bases separated the two germline ends. The CDR3 contains 14 residues. CDR3 protein: CASTPGPSTDTQYF. In DNA, the CDR3 is TGTGCCAGTACCCCGGGGCCCAGCACAGATACGCAGTATTTT.

The CDR3 sequence is CATSELLAGGSTDTQYF. CDR3 sequence (DNA): TGTGCCACCAGTGAGTTACTAGCGGGGGGGAGCACAGATACGCAGTATTTT. The chain has TRBV24-1 and TRBJ2-3; 13 bases are shared with TRBD2. The V and J ends lost 4 bases and 0 bases, in that order; junction bases with no gene match: 3. This CDR3 spans 17 amino acids. Per germline, CDR1 KGHDR and CDR2 SFDVKD.

This clone is a singleton in its sample. The chain uses TRBV7-9 and TRBJ1-6; 12 positions agree with TRBD1. The CDR3 is made up of 18 amino acids. V lost 1 base and J lost 4; bases outside the gene matches: 5. Germline CDR1 reads SEHNR; CDR2 reads FQNEAQ (reference sequence). CDR3 loop: CASSLGGTGGLYNSPLHF. The DNA of the CDR3 is TGTGCCAGCAGCTTAGGCGGGACAGGGGGCTTGTATAATTCACCCCTCCACTTT.

This clone was found many times. The chain carries TRBV6-5 and TRBJ1-2, with 8 bases aligning to TRBD1. The CDR3 extends over 13 amino acids. Trimming removed 8 bases from V and 5 bases from J; junction bases left unmatched: 7. CDR1 is MNHEY, CDR2 SVGAGI, per germline. CDR3 nucleotides: TGTGCCAGCCCTCCCAGGGGGCTGTATGGCTACACCTTC. Protein: CASPPRGLYGYTF.

The chain is built from TRBV5-1 and TRBJ2-2; no clear D. Trimming removed 4 bases from V and 8 bases from J, with 21 bases in between. Germline V gene sequence: CDR1 SGHRS, CDR2 YFSETQ. This CDR3 is built from 16 residues. In nucleotides, the CDR3 is TGCGCCAGCAGCCCCCGTGTGGATCACGGTTTAGGGGAGCTGTTTTTT. Its protein is CASSPRVDHGLGELFF.

The chain joins TRBV5-1 to TRBJ2-4; 13 nucleotides line up with TRBD2. Germline values: CDR1 SGHRS, CDR2 YFSETQ. The CDR3 covers 18 residues. The ends lost 0 bases at V and 3 bases at J; junction bases unmatched: 6. The CDR3 nucleotides are TGCGCCAGCAGCTTGGCAGGACTAGCGGGGGACGGCAAAAACATTCAGTACTTC. It yields the protein CASSLAGLAGDGKNIQYF.

The CDR3 bases are TGTGCCACTGAAGACGGGACAAGGAGCTCCTACGAGCAGTACTTC. Translation: CATEDGTRSSYEQYF. This rearrangement joins TRBV10-3 to TRBJ2-7; the D gene is possibly TRBD1 (6 bases). This CDR3 region has 15 residues. The V and J ends lost 10 bases and 0 bases respectively, with 19 bases between them. Germline-derived CDR1 and CDR2 are ENHRY and SYGVKD.

The chain employs TRBV6-5 and TRBJ1-6; tentatively, D is TRBD1 (6 bases). The CDR3 length is 14 residues. Trimming took 2 bases from V and 9 from J, leaving 11 bases between them. Germline values: CDR1 MNHEY, CDR2 SVGAGI. The CDR3 bases are TGTGCCAGCAGTTACGACCAAGGGGGTTCACCCCTCCACTTT. This sequence encodes CASSYDQGGSPLHF.

The V call is TRBV6-5, the J call TRBJ1-3; no firm D call. With 2 bases removed from V and 0 bases from J, the gap between germline ends came to 11 bases. This CDR3 region has 16 residues. Germline CDR1 is MNHEY and CDR2 is SVGAGI. CDR3 amino acids: CASSYTAAGSGNTIYF. CDR3 nucleotides: TGTGCCAGCAGTTACACGGCGGCCGGCTCTGGAAACACCATATATTTT.

J is TRBJ2-5 and V is TRBV14; D could derive from TRBD1 or TRBD2 (5 bases each). This CDR3 comprises 16 residues. Trimming removed 1 base from V and 5 bases from J, with 17 bases in between. Germline assignment: CDR1 SGHDN and CDR2 FVKESK. Here the CDR3 reads CASSQVPGRRRETQYF. DNA of the CDR3: TGTGCCAGCAGCCAAGTACCGGGACGAAGGCGGGAGACCCAGTACTTC.